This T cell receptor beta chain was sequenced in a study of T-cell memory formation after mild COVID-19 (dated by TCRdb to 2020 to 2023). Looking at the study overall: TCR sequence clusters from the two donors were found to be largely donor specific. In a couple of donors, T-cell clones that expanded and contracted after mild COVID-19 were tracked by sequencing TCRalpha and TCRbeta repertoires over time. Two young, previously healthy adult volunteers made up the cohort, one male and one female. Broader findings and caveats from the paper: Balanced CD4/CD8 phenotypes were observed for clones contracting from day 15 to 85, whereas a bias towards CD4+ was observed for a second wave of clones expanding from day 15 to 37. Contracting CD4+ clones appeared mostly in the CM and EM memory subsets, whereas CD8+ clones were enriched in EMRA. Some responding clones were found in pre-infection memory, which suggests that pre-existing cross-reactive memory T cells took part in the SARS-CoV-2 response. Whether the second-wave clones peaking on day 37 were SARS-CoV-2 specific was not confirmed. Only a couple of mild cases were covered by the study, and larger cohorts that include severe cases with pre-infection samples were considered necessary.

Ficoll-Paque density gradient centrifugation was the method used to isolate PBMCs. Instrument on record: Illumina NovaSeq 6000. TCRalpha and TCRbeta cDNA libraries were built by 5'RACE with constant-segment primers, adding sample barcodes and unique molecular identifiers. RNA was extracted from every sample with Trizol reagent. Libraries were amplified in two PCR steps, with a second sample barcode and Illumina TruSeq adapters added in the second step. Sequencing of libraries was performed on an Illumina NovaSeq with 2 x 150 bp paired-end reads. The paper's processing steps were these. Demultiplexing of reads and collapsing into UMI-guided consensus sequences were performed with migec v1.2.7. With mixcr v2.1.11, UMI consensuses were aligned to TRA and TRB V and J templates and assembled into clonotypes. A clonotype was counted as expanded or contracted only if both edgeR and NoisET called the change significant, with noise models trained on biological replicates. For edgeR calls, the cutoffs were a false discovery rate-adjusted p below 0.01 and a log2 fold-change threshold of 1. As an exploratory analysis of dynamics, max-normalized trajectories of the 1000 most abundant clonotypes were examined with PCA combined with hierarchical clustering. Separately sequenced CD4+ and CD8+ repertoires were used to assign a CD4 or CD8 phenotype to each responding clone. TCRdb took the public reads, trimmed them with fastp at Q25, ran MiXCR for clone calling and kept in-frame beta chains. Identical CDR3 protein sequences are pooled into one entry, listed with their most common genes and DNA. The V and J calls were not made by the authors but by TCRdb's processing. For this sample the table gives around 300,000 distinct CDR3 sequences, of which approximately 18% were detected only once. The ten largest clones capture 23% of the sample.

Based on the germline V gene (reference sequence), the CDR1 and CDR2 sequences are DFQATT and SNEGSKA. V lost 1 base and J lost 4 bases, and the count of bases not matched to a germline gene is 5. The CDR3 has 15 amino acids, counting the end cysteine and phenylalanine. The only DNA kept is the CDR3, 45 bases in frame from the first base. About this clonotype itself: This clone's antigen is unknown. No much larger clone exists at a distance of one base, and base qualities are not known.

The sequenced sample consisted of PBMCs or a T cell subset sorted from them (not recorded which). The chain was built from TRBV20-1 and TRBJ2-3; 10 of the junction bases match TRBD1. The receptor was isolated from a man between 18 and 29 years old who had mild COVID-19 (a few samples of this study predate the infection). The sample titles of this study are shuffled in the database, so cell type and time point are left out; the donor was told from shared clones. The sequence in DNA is TGCAGTGCTAGAGCCCGGGACAGGGGAGCAGATACGCAGTATTTT. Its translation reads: CSARARDRGADTQYF.